Listed below are T cell receptor beta chains from one sample, sequenced in a study of T-cell reconstitution after alpha-beta-depleted transplantation in children. TCRdb fed the PCR reads into MiXCR, producing one record per CDR3 protein. The profile covers about 980,000 distinct CDR3 sequences, with 25% to 35% appearing a single time and roughly 31% taken by the ten largest. The sample in question was PBMCs, mostly from graft donor cells, obtained 360 days after TCRalphabeta/CD19-depleted stem cell transplant. The receptors were sampled from a boy younger than two who had a stem cell transplant for SCID, so the T cells may come from the graft donor. Both conserved end residues are part of each CDR3. Each record gives: D gene, J gene, V gene, clone size, CDR3 protein, CDR3 DNA. A D gene is named only where the DNA matches it firmly. Expanded clones get a size class; other rows say once, few or many, or leave the size out.

TRBD1 | TRBJ2-7 | TRBV5-1 | few | CASSLQPGQGESYEQYF | TGCGCCAGCAGCTTACAGCCGGGACAGGGTGAGTCCTACGAGCAGTACTTC
- | TRBJ1-1 | TRBV5-1 | few | CASSLVPGTANTEAFF | TGCGCCAGCAGCTTGGTTCCGGGGACGGCGAACACTGAAGCTTTCTTT
TRBD1 | TRBJ1-1 | TRBV5-5 | - | CASRRVWLTGIEAFF | TGTGCCAGCAGACGTGTGTGGCTGACAGGGATTGAAGCTTTCTTT
- | TRBJ1-1 | TRBV7-9 | - | CASSLGGTKNTEAFF | TGTGCCAGCAGCTTAGGGGGGACGAAAAACACTGAAGCTTTCTTT
- | TRBJ2-5 | TRBV6-1 | - | CASSGRVQETQYF | TGTGCCAGCAGTGGGCGGGTCCAAGAGACCCAGTACTTC
- | TRBJ2-3 | TRBV29-1 | few | CSVHRGGTTDTQYF | TGCAGCGTCCATAGGGGGGGAACAACAGATACGCAGTATTTT
- | TRBJ2-3 | TRBV9 | many | CASSVELGGGTDTQYF | TGTGCCAGCAGCGTAGAACTCGGCGGGGGCACAGATACGCAGTATTTT
- | TRBJ1-2 | TRBV20-1 | - | CSARDQGPRNYGYTF | TGCAGTGCTAGAGATCAAGGACCGAGGAACTATGGCTACACCTTC
TRBD1 | TRBJ2-1 | TRBV5-1 | - | CASSLPLGTGYNEQFF | TGCGCCAGCAGCTTGCCCCTCGGGACAGGGTACAATGAGCAGTTCTTC
- | TRBJ2-7 | TRBV7-8 | - | CASSLALHSSYEQYF | TGTGCCAGCAGCTTAGCGCTACACTCCTCCTACGAGCAGTACTTC
TRBD1 | TRBJ1-2 | TRBV19 | - | CASTSPGTGINYGYTF | TGTGCCAGTACCTCACCCGGGACAGGGATCAACTATGGCTACACCTTC
- | TRBJ2-7 | TRBV5-1 | - | CASWARGRGDEQYF | TGCGCCAGCTGGGCGAGGGGAAGGGGAGACGAGCAGTACTTC
TRBD1 | TRBJ2-1 | TRBV12-3/TRBV12-4 | - | CASSDTGQGIYNEQFF | TGTGCCAGCAGTGACACCGGACAGGGGATCTACAATGAGCAGTTCTTC
- | TRBJ2-5 | TRBV4-2 | few | CASSQGIAATQETQYF | TGTGCCAGCAGCCAAGGAATAGCGGCTACCCAAGAGACCCAGTACTTC
- | TRBJ2-3 | TRBV6-2/TRBV6-3 | few | CASSYGAAGNGDTQYF | TGTGCCAGCAGTTACGGCGCGGCAGGGAACGGAGATACGCAGTATTTT
- | TRBJ2-2 | TRBV27 | few | CASSLYPGTTGELFF | TGTGCCAGCAGTTTATACCCCGGGACGACCGGGGAGCTGTTTTTT